These 16 T cell receptor beta chains originate from one sample sequenced in a study of cytotoxic CD8 clonotypes in ibrutinib-treated CLL. Profiled with immunoSEQ multiplex PCR; TCRdb holds only in-frame clones, not every one. The sample carries roughly 200,000 clones, about 72% recorded once. Sequencing used PBMCs, obtained after 24 months of ibrutinib treatment. The receptor source for this set is a human donor with chronic lymphocytic leukemia.

The chain joins TRBV5-1 to TRBJ2-2; 7 nucleotides agree with TRBD2. CDR3 size: 15 residues. V dropped 0 bases and J dropped 6; count of bases not matched to a gene: 5. Germline CDR1 and CDR2: SGHRS and YFSETQ. The CDR3 reads CASSLVAGAAGELFF. CDR3 DNA sequence: TGCGCCAGCAGCTTGGTGGCGGGAGCGGCCGGGGAGCTGTTTTTT.

The V call is TRBV2, the J call TRBJ2-5; D perhaps matches TRBD2 (6 bases). With 3 bases removed from V and 4 bases from J, the gap between germline ends came to 15 bases. This CDR3 spans 15 amino acids. Germline V gene sequence: CDR1 SNHLY, CDR2 FYNNEI. CDR3 sequence reads: CASSESGRWGETQYF. The CDR3 DNA is TGTGCCAGCAGTGAGTCGGGGAGGTGGGGAGAGACCCAGTACTTC.

V and J are TRBV29-1 and TRBJ2-1, with 8 bases aligning to TRBD1. This CDR3 contains 14 residues. The germline V gene has CDR1 SQVTM and CDR2 ANQGSEA. J gave up 4 bases and V 6 bases, and 8 bases lay outside the gene matches. CDR3 sequence reads: CSVVPGQAYNEQFF. The CDR3 region has the DNA TGCAGCGTCGTACCGGGACAGGCTTACAATGAGCAGTTCTTC.

The V gene is TRBV9, the J gene TRBJ1-2; 7 nucleotides match TRBD1. Germline CDR1 and CDR2: SGDLS and YYNGEE. Trimming cost V 0 bases and J 13 bases; bases outside gene matches: 12. This CDR3 is 14 amino acids long. This chain's CDR3 is CASSVATGQPGGTF. The CDR3 DNA reads TGTGCCAGCAGCGTAGCTACGGGACAGCCTGGTGGCACCTTC.

The rearrangement joins TRBV29-1 to TRBJ1-3; TRBD1 aligns across 7 bases. This CDR3 contains 14 residues. Germline V gives CDR1 SQVTM, CDR2 ANQGSEA. The V gene end was trimmed by 3 bases and the J gene end by 2 bases; junction bases not matched to a gene: 4. CDR3 DNA: TGCAGCGTTGACCTGACAGGGACTGGAAACACCATATATTTT. Its translation is CSVDLTGTGNTIYF.

The chain links TRBV5-1 to TRBJ2-7, with 8 bases that match TRBD2. The CDR3 length is 14 residues. CDR1 SGHRS and CDR2 YFSETQ come from the germline V gene. Trimming took 1 base from V and 7 from J; bases not matched to a gene: 7. CDR3 bases: TGCGCCAGCAGCTTGACTAGCGGAGGGAGGGAGCAGTACTTC. It translates to CASSLTSGGREQYF. Using reference TRBV5-1 and TRBJ2-7 for the parts outside the CDR3, the full variable domain is KAGVTQTPRYLIKTRGQQVTLSCSPISGHRSVSWYQQTPGQGLQFLFEYFSETQRNKGNFPGRFSGRQFSNSRSEMNVSTLELGDSALYLCASSLTSGGREQYFGPGTRLTVT.

This clone was detected only a few times. This chain links TRBV6-1 with TRBJ2-7; 10 positions match TRBD2. This CDR3 comprises 14 residues. The V and J ends lost 4 bases and 4 bases, in that order; junction bases with no gene match: 4. Germline V gene sequence: CDR1 MNHNS, CDR2 SASEGT. CDR3 nucleotides: TGTGCCAGCAGTGCCGGACTAGCGGCTTACGAGCAGTACTTC. This gives the protein CASSAGLAAYEQYF.

The J gene is TRBJ1-5, the V gene TRBV15; D uncertain. Germline CDR1 LNHNV, CDR2 YYDKDF (reference sequence). This CDR3 has 15 residues. Trimming took off 1 base at V and 9 bases at J, with 16 bases between the two ends. The CDR3 DNA follows: TGTGCCACCAGCAGAGTCCGGGGATTTCCGGGGCCCCAGCATTTT. Protein product: CATSRVRGFPGPQHF.

About this clone: No conserved phenylalanine or tryptophan ends this CDR3, so it is likely a read error. The V and J genes are TRBV2 and TRBJ1-1; the D is unclear. V was cut by 4 bases and J by 1 base, with 7 bases left in between. The CDR3 runs 13 residues. Germline values: CDR1 SNHLY, CDR2 FYNNEI. CDR3 residues: CASSVRENTEAFL. For the CDR3, the DNA is TGTGCCAGCAGTGTAAGAGAGAACACTGAAGCTTTCCTT.

The V gene is TRBV30, the J gene TRBJ2-5; 8 bases are a match to TRBD1. The CDR3 spans 19 residues. After removal of 8 bases from V and 5 bases from J, the junction contained 28 bases not matched to a gene. Germline lookup yields CDR1 GTSNPN and CDR2 SVGIG (reference sequence). The chain's CDR3 is CAGDSTGAEAGIYAETQYF. The CDR3 region has the DNA TGTGCCGGAGATTCGACAGGGGCCGAGGCAGGGATTTACGCGGAGACCCAGTACTTC.

The gene calls are TRBV19 and TRBJ2-3; possible D gene TRBD1, 6 bases. Germline V gene sequence: CDR1 LNHDA, CDR2 SQIVND (reference sequence). This CDR3 has 13 amino acids. V gave up 6 bases and J gave up 4 bases, with 11 bases separating them. CDR3 coding DNA: TGTGCCAGTAGACAGGGTTCGGCAGATACGCAGTATTTT. It codes for CASRQGSADTQYF.

The J gene is TRBJ1-2, the V gene TRBV9; D gene ambiguous. The V and J ends lost 3 bases and 7 bases respectively, with 7 bases between them. CDR1 is SGDLS and CDR2 is YYNGEE in the germline V gene. The CDR3 spans 11 residues. This CDR3 reads CASSEGFGYTF. CDR3 in DNA: TGTGCCAGCAGCGAAGGGTTTGGCTACACCTTC.

The chain has TRBV7-3 and TRBJ2-1, with 10 bases aligning to TRBD2. Unmatched junction bases numbered 2, after V lost 5 bases and J lost 7 bases. The CDR3 spans 13 residues. Germline values: CDR1 SGHTA, CDR2 FQGTGA. The CDR3 DNA is TGTGCCAGCAGCCGACTAGCGGGTAATGAGCAGTTCTTC. It yields the protein CASSRLAGNEQFF. The complete variable domain, with remaining parts taken from reference TRBV7-3 and TRBJ2-1, reads GAGVSQTPSNKVTEKGKYVELRCDPISGHTALYWYRQSLGQGPEFLIYFQGTGAADDSGLPNDRFFAVRPEGSVSTLKIQRTERGDSAVYLCASSRLAGNEQFFGPGTRLTVL.

The J gene is TRBJ2-5, the V gene TRBV9, with TRBD2 matching 9 bases. This CDR3 spans 16 amino acids. J was trimmed by 4 bases and V by 3 bases; bases with no gene match: 10. Germline V gene lookup returns CDR1 SGDLS and CDR2 YYNGEE. The CDR3: CASSAESGRRTETQYF. The CDR3 nucleotides are TGTGCCAGCAGCGCAGAGAGCGGGAGGCGAACAGAGACCCAGTACTTC.

The chain uses TRBV6-1 and TRBJ2-7; tentatively, D is TRBD1 (6 bases). V gave up 6 bases and J gave up 0 bases, with 12 bases separating them. The CDR3 totals 14 residues. CDR1 and CDR2 (germline): MNHNS, SASEGT. The CDR3 sequence is CASRRTGSSYEQYF. The CDR3 coding sequence is TGTGCCAGCAGACGTACAGGGAGCTCCTACGAGCAGTACTTC.

The chain uses TRBV5-1 and TRBJ1-1; no firm D call. The germline V and J ends were trimmed by 1 base and 4 bases, with 11 bases remaining between them. The CDR3 is 14 amino acids. Germline V CDR1 and CDR2: SGHRS, YFSETQ. CDR3 sequence: CASSLRWIGTEAFF. CDR3 sequence (DNA): TGCGCCAGCAGCTTGAGATGGATCGGCACTGAAGCTTTCTTT.